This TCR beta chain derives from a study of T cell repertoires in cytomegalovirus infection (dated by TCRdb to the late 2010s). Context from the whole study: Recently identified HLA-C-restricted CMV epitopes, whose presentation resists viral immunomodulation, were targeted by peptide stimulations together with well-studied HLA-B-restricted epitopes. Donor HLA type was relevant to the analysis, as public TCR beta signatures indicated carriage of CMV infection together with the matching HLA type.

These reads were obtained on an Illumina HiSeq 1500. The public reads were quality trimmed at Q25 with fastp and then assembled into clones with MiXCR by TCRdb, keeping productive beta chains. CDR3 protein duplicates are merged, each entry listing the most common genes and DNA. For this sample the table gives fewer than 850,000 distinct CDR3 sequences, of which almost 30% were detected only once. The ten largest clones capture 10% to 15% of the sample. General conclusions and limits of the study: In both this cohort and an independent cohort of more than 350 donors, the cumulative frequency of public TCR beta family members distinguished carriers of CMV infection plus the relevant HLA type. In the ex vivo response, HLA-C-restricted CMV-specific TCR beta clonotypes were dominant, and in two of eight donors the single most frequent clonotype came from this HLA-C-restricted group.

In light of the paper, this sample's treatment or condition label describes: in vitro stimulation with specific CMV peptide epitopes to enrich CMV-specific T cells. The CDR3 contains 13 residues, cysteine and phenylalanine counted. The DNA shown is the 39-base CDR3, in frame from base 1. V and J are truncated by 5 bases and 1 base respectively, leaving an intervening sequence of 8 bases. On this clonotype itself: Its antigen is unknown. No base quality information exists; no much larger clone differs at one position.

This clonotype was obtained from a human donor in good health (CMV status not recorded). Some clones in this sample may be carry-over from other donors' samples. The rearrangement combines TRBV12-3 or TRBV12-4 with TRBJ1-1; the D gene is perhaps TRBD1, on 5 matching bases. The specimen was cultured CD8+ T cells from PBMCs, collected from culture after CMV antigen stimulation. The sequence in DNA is TGTGCCAGCAGTACTCAGGGGAACACTGAAGCTTTCTTT. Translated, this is CASSTQGNTEAFF.